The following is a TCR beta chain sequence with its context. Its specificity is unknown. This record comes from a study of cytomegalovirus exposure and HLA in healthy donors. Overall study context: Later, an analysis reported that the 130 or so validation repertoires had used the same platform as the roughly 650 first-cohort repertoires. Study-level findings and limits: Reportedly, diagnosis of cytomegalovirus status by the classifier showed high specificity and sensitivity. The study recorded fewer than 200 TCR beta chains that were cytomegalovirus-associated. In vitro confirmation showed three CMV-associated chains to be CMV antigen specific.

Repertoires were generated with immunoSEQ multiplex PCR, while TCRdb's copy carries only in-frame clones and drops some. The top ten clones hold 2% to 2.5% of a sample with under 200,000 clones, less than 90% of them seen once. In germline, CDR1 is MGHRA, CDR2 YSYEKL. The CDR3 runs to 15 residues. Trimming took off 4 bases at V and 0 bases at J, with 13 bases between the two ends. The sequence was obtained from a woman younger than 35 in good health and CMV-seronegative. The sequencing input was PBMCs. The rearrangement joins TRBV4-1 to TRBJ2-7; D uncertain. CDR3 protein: CASSPREPISYEQYF. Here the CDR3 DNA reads TGCGCCAGCAGCCCCCGCGAACCAATCTCCTACGAGCAGTACTTC.